This TCR beta chain comes out of a study of T cell repertoires in cytomegalovirus infection. Study background: In public TCR beta signatures, there were indications of both CMV infection and matching HLA type. Study findings and constraints: The cumulative frequency of public TCR beta families distinguished individuals who carried CMV together with the relevant HLA. HLA-C-restricted CMV clonotypes gave the most frequent clonotype in two of eight donors.

A note on this clonotype: What it recognizes is unknown.

Trimming pared 5 bases from V and 8 bases from J, leaving 15 bases between. The length of the CDR3 is 14 residues. From germline, CDR1 is SEHNR and CDR2 FQNEAQ (reference sequence). TCRdb reanalysed the reads using MiXCR and keeps one entry per CDR3 protein. This sample has approximately 700,000 distinct CDR3 sequences, with 35% to 40% found just once. The origin of this receptor is a human donor in good health (CMV status not recorded). Some clones in this sample may be carry-over from other donors' samples. The V call is TRBV7-9, the J call TRBJ1-4; D is undetermined. The material sequenced was PBMCs. The CDR3 sequence is CASSNGRLLEKLFF. The CDR3 coding sequence is TGTGCCAGCAGCAACGGACGGCTCCTCGAAAAACTGTTTTTT.